This T cell receptor beta chain was obtained from a study of blood T cell repertoires in COVID-19. Trimming at V came to 4 bases and at J to 14 bases, leaving 14 bases not matched to a gene. The CDR3 has 16 residues. Germline-derived CDR1 and CDR2 are SGHKS and YYEKEE (reference sequence). Sequenced by immunoSEQ multiplex PCR; TCRdb stores in-frame clones only, minus some. The data show 200,000 to 300,000 clones, with around 84% seen just once and 4.2% held by the top ten. This clone was counted a single time. The receptor comes from a man aged 55-75 years with acute or convalescent COVID-19. The chain is built from TRBV5-5 and TRBJ1-6; 11 nucleotides agree with TRBD1. The sequenced material came from peripheral blood. The DNA of the CDR3 is TGTGCCAGCAGCCGTGGACAGGGGGCCTCCGAGCGAACCCTCCACTTT. Protein product: CASSRGQGASERTLHF.